The source of this TCR beta chain is a study of OX40 agonist ivuxolimab in advanced cancers. Describing the broader study: Ivuxolimab, which targeted the costimulatory receptor OX40 (CD134), was an agonistic, fully human IgG2 monoclonal antibody. Intravenous ivuxolimab was administered to patients every 2 weeks at six dose levels: 0.01, 0.1, 0.3, 1.5, 3 and 10 mg/kg. Of the roughly 51 patients in dose escalation, about 20 had hepatocellular carcinoma, approximately 15 had melanoma, 9 had renal cell carcinoma and 9 had head and neck cancer. The dose-escalation cohort was over 70% male with a mean age of approximately 59 years, ranging from roughly 23 to 85. Patients were allowed to have had prior anti-PD-1, anti-PD-L1 or anti-CTLA-4 therapy, and around 41% of the dose-escalation patients had previously received checkpoint inhibitors. Partial responses occurred in three dose-escalation patients, of whom one had hepatocellular carcinoma and two had cutaneous melanoma. Peripheral TCRbeta sequencing aimed to test whether ivuxolimab altered TCR sequence diversity and caused clonal T-cell expansion. The paper covers the monotherapy dose-escalation part of the phase I ivuxolimab trial, which included N = 52 patients. What the work shows at the level of the full study, not this receptor alone: Clonal expansion of both CD4+ and CD8+ blood T cells was observed from baseline to week 6 at doses 0.1 to 3.0 mg/kg. Low levels of normalized T-cell clonal expansion were also seen in some nonresponding patients. On average, CD8+ T cells showed more expanded clones than CD4+ T cells after ivuxolimab. The antigen specificity of the peripheral T cells that underwent clonal expansion was not determined. In the 0.1-3.0 mg/kg groups, partial responders were among the patients with the lowest normalized peripheral clonal expansion, particularly in CD8+ T cells.

As concerns this clone: The clone's antigen remains unknown. The sample holds no much larger clone one base away, and base qualities are not on file.

For sequencing of the TCRbeta CDR3 region, genomic DNA was extracted from the sorted cells. The immunoSEQ Assay was used to sequence the TCRbeta CDR3 regions. The table was pulled from immuneACCESS by TCRdb, which kept in-frame rearrangements only. Such tables lose some clones; where checked, under half of the loss comes from unresolved V genes, and the rest has no known cause. The sample includes about 100,000 clones, with 90% observed a single time. The ten largest clonotypes hold approximately 0.3% of the sample. CDR3 length: 12 amino acids, cysteine to phenylalanine. This entry keeps only the CDR3 DNA: 36 bases, framed from base 1. The junction shows trimming of 0 bases on V and 6 bases on J, plus 9 bases between the germline ends. According to the germline V gene (reference sequence), CDR1 reads GTSNPN and CDR2 reads SVGIG. Patients with a history of autoimmune disease or receiving systemic immunosuppression were excluded from the trial. Peripheral blood for TCR sequencing was drawn from every dose cohort at baseline, at cycle 4 day 1 and at cycle 7 day 1. Samples were obtained from an open-label, multicenter, first-in-human phase I dose-escalation trial of ivuxolimab. Adults with locally advanced or metastatic melanoma, renal cell carcinoma, hepatocellular carcinoma or head and neck squamous cell carcinoma were enrolled in the trial. Before TCR sequencing, CD4+ T cells and CD8+ T cells were sorted from peripheral blood as separate populations.

The receptor comes from an adult with an advanced solid tumor such as melanoma, head and neck, liver or kidney cancer. This specimen consisted of CD4+ or CD8+ T cells sorted from blood, obtained in a trial of the OX40 agonist ivuxolimab. This chain is built from TRBV30 and TRBJ2-7; tentative D gene TRBD2, with 6 bases matching. The CDR3 region: CAWSVGGVEQYF. The nucleotide sequence is given as TGTGCCTGGAGTGTAGGAGGGGTCGAGCAGTACTTC. The full variable domain, with segments outside the CDR3 supplied by the reference TRBV30 and TRBJ2-7 proteins, appears as SQTIHQWPATLVQPVGSPLSLECTVEGTSNPNLYWYRQAAGRGLQLLFYSVGIGQISSEVPQNLSASRPQDRQFILSSKKLLLSDSGFYLCAWSVGGVEQYFGPGTRLTVT.